The 21 T cell receptor beta chains given below trace back to one sample, sequenced in a study of regulatory and conventional T cells in RAG deficiency. Clones were sequenced by immunoSEQ multiplex PCR, and TCRdb holds only the in-frame ones, with some missing. The data contain about 30,000 clones, 90% to 95% of them singletons. Regulatory T cells were sorted from blood as CD4+ CD25-high CD127-low cells. These data also featured in a second study, about regulatory T cells. This second report adds: The primer mix had 52 TRBV and 13 TRBJ primers.

The sample was Tregs sorted from blood. These receptors originate from a human donor in good health.

The CDR3 bases are TGTGCCAGCTCTGAAACTCCGGGACAGCGAGCGTATACCAATCAGCCCCAGCATTTT. This gives the protein CASSETPGQRAYTNQPQHF. The V call is TRBV2, the J call TRBJ1-5; TRBD1 matches at 7 bases. Germline CDR1 is SNHLY and CDR2 is FYNNEI. The ends lost 8 bases at V and 3 bases at J; junction bases unmatched: 22. The CDR3 loop spans 19 amino acids.

There are a few counts of this clone. This chain uses TRBV2 with TRBJ2-5; TRBD1 matches at 8 bases. This CDR3 spans 15 amino acids. V dropped 5 bases and J dropped 4; count of bases not matched to a gene: 9. The germline V gene encodes CDR1 SNHLY and CDR2 FYNNEI. CDR3 loop: CASSPDRALRETQYF. In DNA, the CDR3 is TGTGCCAGCAGTCCGGACAGGGCGCTCCGAGAGACCCAGTACTTC.

Only one count was recorded for this clone. The chain couples TRBV5-6 to TRBJ2-2, with a tentative D call TRBD2 (7 bases). This CDR3 comprises 15 residues. From germline, CDR1 is SGHDT and CDR2 YYEEEE. With 1 base removed from V and 4 bases from J, the gap between germline ends came to 11 bases. CDR3 in DNA: TGTGCCAGCAGCTTGACGGGGGGCTCCACCGGGGAGCTGTTTTTT. Translated, it gives CASSLTGGSTGELFF.

The chain uses TRBV11-3 and TRBJ1-6, with a tentative D call TRBD1 (6 bases). CDR1 and CDR2 from the germline V gene are SGHNT and YENEEA. This CDR3 has 13 amino acids. Trimming pared 5 bases from V and 8 bases from J, leaving 10 bases between. CDR3 DNA: TGTGCCAGCAGCGGACACAGGGATTCACCCCTCCACTTT. Translating it yields CASSGHRDSPLHF.

This clone was seen a few times. The chain recombines TRBV21-1 with TRBJ1-1. TRBV21-1 is a listed pseudogene. The CDR3 loop spans 15 amino acids. CDR3 in amino acids: CANPSLNGGTPEAFF. The CDR3 nucleotides are TGTGCCAACCCCTCTCTTAACGGGGGTACACCTGAAGCTTTCTTT.

The rearrangement uses TRBV5-1 and TRBJ1-3, with a tentative D call TRBD1 (5 bases). Germline loops: CDR1 SGHRS, CDR2 YFSETQ. The CDR3 length is 15 residues. The V gene lost 4 bases and the J gene lost 4 bases, with 15 bases spanning the gap. CDR3 nucleotide sequence: TGCGCCAGCAGCACAACCGCAGGGCGCGGAAACACCATATATTTT. Amino acid sequence: CASSTTAGRGNTIYF.

This clone is categorized as medium-sized. For the CDR3, the DNA is TGTGCCACCGGACAGTCCTACGAGCAGTACTTC. The encoded protein is CATGQSYEQYF. The J gene is TRBJ2-7, the V gene TRBV6-5; D may be TRBD1 (6 bases). Per the germline V gene, CDR1 is MNHEY and CDR2 is SVGAGI. The V gene lost 10 bases and the J gene lost 1 base, with 8 bases spanning the gap. The CDR3 is 11 residues long.

CDR3 sequence reads: CASSEWAGGRGDTQYF. DNA of the CDR3: TGCGCCAGCAGTGAGTGGGCGGGGGGGCGCGGAGATACGCAGTATTTT. This chain joins TRBV10-2 and TRBJ2-3; TRBD2 aligns across 9 bases. Germline V gene data show CDR1 as WSHSY and CDR2 as SAAADI. The CDR3 loop spans 16 amino acids. Trimming cost V 1 base and J 5 bases; bases outside gene matches: 7.

The CDR3: CASSFRGVTGELFF. CDR3 bases: TGTGCCAGCAGCTTCCGAGGGGTAACCGGGGAGCTGTTTTTT. The V gene is TRBV7-9, the J gene TRBJ2-2; either TRBD1 or TRBD2 may fit D (5 bases each). Trimming took off 3 bases at V and 5 bases at J, with 10 bases between the two ends. CDR1 SEHNR and CDR2 FQNEAQ come from the germline V gene (reference sequence). This CDR3 spans 14 amino acids.

In its sample, this clone was seen a few times. This chain joins TRBV29-1 and TRBJ1-2; D gene ambiguous. The CDR3 consists of 13 residues. Germline lookup yields CDR1 SQVTM and CDR2 ANQGSEA. Trimming took off 2 bases at V and 4 bases at J, with 11 bases between the two ends. DNA for the CDR3: TGCAGCGTTGAACCCGACCGGTCCTATGGCTACACCTTC. This encodes CSVEPDRSYGYTF.

In the case of this clone: A junction end diverges from the germline sequence, so it may reflect a read error. This chain connects TRBV28 to TRBJ1-2, with 7 bases that match TRBD1. Per the germline V gene, CDR1 is MDHEN and CDR2 is SYDVKM. The CDR3 consists of 11 residues. CDR3 nucleotide sequence: TGTGCCAGCAGTTCTCGACAGGGAAAGGCCTTC. Protein product: CASSSRQGKAF.

The rearrangement links TRBV7-9 to TRBJ1-1, with no clear D. Germline assignment: CDR1 SEHNR and CDR2 FQNEAQ (reference sequence). V was cut by 3 bases and J by 4 bases, with 9 bases left in between. The length of the CDR3 is 13 residues. Here the CDR3 DNA reads TGTGCCAGCAGCTTTGCCGGAGGCACTGAAGCTTTCTTT. It encodes CASSFAGGTEAFF.

The genes are TRBV7-9 and TRBJ2-1; TRBD2 agrees at 11 bases. The CDR3 sequence is 17 residues long. From germline, CDR1 is SEHNR and CDR2 FQNEAQ (reference sequence). After removal of 0 bases from V and 12 bases from J, the junction contained 13 bases not matched to a gene. This chain's CDR3 is CASSLAVSLAGGPAQFF. The CDR3 nucleotides read TGTGCCAGCAGCTTAGCGGTTAGTCTAGCGGGGGGTCCGGCGCAGTTCTTC.

J is TRBJ1-2 and V is TRBV7-6; TRBD1 matches at 8 bases. CDR1 is SGHVS, CDR2 FNYEAQ, per germline. The CDR3 length is 15 residues. Losses at the gene ends were 5 bases for V and 0 bases for J; bases not matched to a gene: 5. The CDR3 sequence is CASSLGDRTNYGYTF. DNA of the CDR3: TGTGCCAGCAGCCTAGGGGACAGGACTAACTATGGCTACACCTTC.

In nucleotides, the CDR3 is TGTGCCAGCAGCTTAGATGGGGGGCCCAGCTATGGCTACACCTTC. Protein product: CASSLDGGPSYGYTF. The chain links TRBV7-2 to TRBJ1-2; a possible D gene is TRBD1 (6 bases). The germline V and J ends were trimmed by 1 base and 4 bases, with 13 bases remaining between them. The CDR3 spans 15 residues. CDR1 and CDR2 (germline): SGHTA, FQGNSA.

The J gene is TRBJ2-2, the V gene TRBV11-3, with D tentatively TRBD1 (6 bases). In germline, CDR1 is SGHNT, CDR2 YENEEA. V was clipped by 1 base and J by 3 bases, with 9 bases between them. CDR3 length equals 15 residues. CDR3 residues: CASSLAGAHTGELFF. The CDR3 DNA reads TGTGCCAGCAGCTTAGCAGGGGCGCACACCGGGGAGCTGTTTTTT.

The chain recombines TRBV9 with TRBJ2-2, with D perhaps TRBD1 or TRBD2 (5 bases each). CDR1 is SGDLS and CDR2 is YYNGEE in the germline V gene. The CDR3 consists of 14 residues. Trimming shortened V by 4 bases and J by 5 bases, and 12 bases separated the two germline ends. Here the CDR3 reads CASSLLEGTGELFF. The CDR3 DNA reads TGTGCCAGCAGCCTCTTAGAGGGGACCGGGGAGCTGTTTTTT.

V gene TRBV9 combines with J gene TRBJ2-1; D is undetermined. There are 12 residues in the CDR3. Trimming stripped 4 bases from V and 6 bases from J, with 8 bases between. Per germline, CDR1 SGDLS and CDR2 YYNGEE. CDR3 nucleotides: TGTGCCAGCAGCCCACACTCCAATGAGCAGTTCTTC. Translation: CASSPHSNEQFF.

The rearrangement joins TRBV29-1 to TRBJ1-2; 8 bases are shared with TRBD1. J lost 7 bases, V lost 6 bases, and 4 bases had no gene match. The germline CDR1 and CDR2 sequences are SQVTM and ANQGSEA. The CDR3 extends over 11 amino acids. The CDR3 sequence: CSVGTGLGYTF. The CDR3 DNA is TGCAGCGTCGGGACAGGTCTTGGCTACACCTTC.

The chain employs TRBV7-9 and TRBJ2-1; TRBD2 is a possible D gene (5 bases). CDR3 length equals 14 residues. CDR1 is SEHNR and CDR2 is FQNEAQ in the germline V gene (reference sequence). V gave up 1 base and J gave up 8 bases, with 12 bases separating them. In DNA form, the CDR3 reads TGTGCCAGCAGCTTAGTACTCACGAGGGATGAGCAGTTCTTC. Protein: CASSLVLTRDEQFF.

This clone was counted once. This chain links TRBV6-6 with TRBJ1-3; D is unclear. The length of the CDR3 is 15 residues. V shed 1 base and J shed 0 bases, with 7 bases lying between them. CDR1 is MNHNY and CDR2 is SVGAGI in the germline V gene (reference sequence). The CDR3 sequence is CASSYYSLSGNTIYF. The CDR3 nucleotides read TGTGCCAGCAGTTACTACAGCCTCTCTGGAAACACCATATATTTT.